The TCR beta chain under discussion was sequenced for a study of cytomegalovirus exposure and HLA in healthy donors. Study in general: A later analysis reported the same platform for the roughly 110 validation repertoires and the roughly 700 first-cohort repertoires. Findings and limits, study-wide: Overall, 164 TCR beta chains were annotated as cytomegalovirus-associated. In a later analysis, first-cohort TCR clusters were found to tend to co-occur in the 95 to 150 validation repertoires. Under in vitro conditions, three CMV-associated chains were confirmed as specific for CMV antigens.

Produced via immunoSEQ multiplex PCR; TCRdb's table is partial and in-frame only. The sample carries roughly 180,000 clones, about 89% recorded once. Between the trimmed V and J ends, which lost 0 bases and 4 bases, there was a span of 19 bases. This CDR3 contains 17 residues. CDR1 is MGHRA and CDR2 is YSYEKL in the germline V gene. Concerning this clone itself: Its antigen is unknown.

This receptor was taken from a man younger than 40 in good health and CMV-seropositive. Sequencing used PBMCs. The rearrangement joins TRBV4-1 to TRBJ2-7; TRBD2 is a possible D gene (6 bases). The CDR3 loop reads CASSQDPRNSGGYEQYF. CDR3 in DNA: TGCGCCAGCAGCCAAGACCCTCGTAACAGTGGAGGGTACGAGCAGTACTTC.